This T cell receptor (beta chain) was sequenced during a study of blood T cell repertoires in COVID-19. The wider study: PBMCs, B-cell-depleted T cells, or T cells were the source of the cDNA or gDNA that made up the material.

How the authors handled the data: Reference gene primers were amplified, and this amplification served to estimate nucleated cell counts. The protocol was immunoSEQ multiplex PCR, while the TCRdb copy is restricted to in-frame clones and leaves out a portion. The D gene and trimming were derived from the DNA, and the V and J assignments and clone size from that table. The sample shows about 150,000 clones, approximately 84% of them seen only once. Germline V gives CDR1 MNHNS, CDR2 SASEGT. CDR3 length: 16 residues. On this clone itself: An end of the junction differs from the germline gene, which may be a read error.

This sequence originates from a man in his sixties or seventies with acute or convalescent COVID-19. The V and J genes are TRBV6-1 and TRBJ2-5; TRBD1 matches at 8 bases. The sample comprised peripheral blood. The CDR3 sequence: CASSGWGQAHQEAQYF. The DNA for the CDR3 is TGTGCCAGCAGTGGCTGGGGACAGGCTCACCAAGAGGCCCAGTACTTC.